This T cell receptor (beta chain) is drawn from a study of cytomegalovirus exposure and HLA in healthy donors. As concerns this clone: Its antigen is unknown.

Study observations and caveats: Fewer N-insertions than the 666-donor mean were reportedly shown by an Asian-associated ancestry cluster in a later analysis. Only CMV serostatus was available as immune exposure information. Follow-up analysis later connected one missense variant in DCLRE1C with trimming of TCR beta V- and J-genes.

The CDR3 has 16 amino acids. Trimming shortened V by 3 bases and J by 5 bases, and 17 bases separated the two germline ends. CDR1 is MGHDK and CDR2 is SYGVNS in the germline V gene. This PCR relied on a set of 60 Vbeta primers and 13 Jbeta primers. Some clones are missing from TCRdb's copy, which holds only in-frame ones; the method was immunoSEQ multiplex PCR. The sample has some 160,000 clones, 82% seen once. The sample consisted of PBMCs. The chain has TRBV25-1 and TRBJ2-1; D is unclear. This receptor was taken from a male donor in good health and CMV-seronegative. The CDR3 is CASSDHLSLFDNEQFF. The CDR3 DNA reads as TGTGCCAGCAGTGACCACCTTAGCCTTTTCGACAATGAGCAGTTCTTC.